This T cell receptor beta chain was obtained from a study of Graves' ophthalmopathy and Graves' hyperthyroidism. General study findings and limits: Cross-validated, the 13-signature model showed 87.88%/81.08% sensitivity/specificity, and 80%/75% in the test set.

RNA transcripts yielded amplified TCR beta CDR3 regions. HTBI-primed first-round RT-PCR preceded second-round multiplex PCR. TCRdb re-analysed the multiplex PCR reads in MiXCR, keeping a single row per CDR3 protein. The sample includes around 590,000 distinct CDR3 sequences, approximately 35% seen only once; the top ten take less than 4.5%. CDR1 and CDR2 from the germline V gene are SGHTA and FQGNSA. V lost 6 bases and J 9 bases, leaving 12 bases between the germline ends. CDR3 length: 12 residues. Note on this clonotype: The antigen is unknown.

Excluded were patients with other autoimmune diseases, uncontrolled infections, pregnancy or lactation. It was on clinical symptoms, serum thyroxine, TRAb, thyroid ultrasound and orbital computed tomography that diagnosis relied. The chain is built from TRBV7-2 and TRBJ1-5; D gene ambiguous. Material: peripheral blood or thyroid tissue (not recorded which). The TCR comes from an adult man with Graves' hyperthyroidism. The CDR3 DNA follows: TGTGCCAGCAGTAACCAGCGGGGGCCCCAGCATTTT. It codes for CASSNQRGPQHF.